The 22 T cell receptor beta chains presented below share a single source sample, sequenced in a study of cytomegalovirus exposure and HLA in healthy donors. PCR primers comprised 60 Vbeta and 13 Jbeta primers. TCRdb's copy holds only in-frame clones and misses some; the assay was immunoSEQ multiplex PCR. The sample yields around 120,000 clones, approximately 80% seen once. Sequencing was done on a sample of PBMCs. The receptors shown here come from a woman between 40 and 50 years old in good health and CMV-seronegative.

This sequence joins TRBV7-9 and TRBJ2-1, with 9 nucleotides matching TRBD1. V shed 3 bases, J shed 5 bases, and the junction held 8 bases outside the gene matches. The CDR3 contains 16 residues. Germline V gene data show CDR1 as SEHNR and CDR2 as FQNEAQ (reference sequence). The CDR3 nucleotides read TGTGCCAGCAGCTTGGGAGACAGGGGGTGGGACAATGAGCAGTTCTTC. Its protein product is CASSLGDRGWDNEQFF.

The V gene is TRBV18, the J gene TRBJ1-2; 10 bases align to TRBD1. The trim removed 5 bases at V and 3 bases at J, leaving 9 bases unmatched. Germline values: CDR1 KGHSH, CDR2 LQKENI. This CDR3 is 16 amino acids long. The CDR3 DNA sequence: TGTGCCAGCTCAGCAAATCCGGGACAGGGGCACTATGGCTACACCTTC. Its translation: CASSANPGQGHYGYTF.

The CDR3 sequence is CASSQVGDSLYEQYF. The CDR3 DNA reads as TGTGCCAGCAGCCAAGTAGGGGACTCTCTGTACGAGCAGTACTTC. The chain employs TRBV4-2 and TRBJ2-7; TRBD2 is a possible D gene (6 bases). Between the trimmed V and J ends, which lost 1 base and 4 bases, there was a span of 14 bases. CDR3 size: 15 residues. CDR1 is LGHNA and CDR2 is YNFKEQ in the germline V gene.

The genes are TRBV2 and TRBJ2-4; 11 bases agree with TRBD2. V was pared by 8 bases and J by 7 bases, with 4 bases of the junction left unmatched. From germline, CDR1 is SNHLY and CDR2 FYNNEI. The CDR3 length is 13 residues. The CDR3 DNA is TGTGCCAGCTGGGCTAGCGGGGGGAACATTCAGTACTTC. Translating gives CASWASGGNIQYF.

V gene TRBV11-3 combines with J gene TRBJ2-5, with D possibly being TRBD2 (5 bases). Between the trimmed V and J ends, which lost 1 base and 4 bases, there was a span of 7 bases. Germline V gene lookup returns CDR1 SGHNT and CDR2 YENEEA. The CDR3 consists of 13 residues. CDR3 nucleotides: TGTGCCAGCAGCTTAGGGGCGGGAGAGACCCAGTACTTC. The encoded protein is CASSLGAGETQYF.

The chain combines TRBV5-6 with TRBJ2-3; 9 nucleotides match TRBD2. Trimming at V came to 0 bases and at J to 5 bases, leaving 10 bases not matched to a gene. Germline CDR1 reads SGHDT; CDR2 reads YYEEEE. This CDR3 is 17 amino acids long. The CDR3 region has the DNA TGTGCCAGCAGCTTGGTACCTAGCGGGGCGCGGGTAGATACGCAGTATTTT. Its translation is CASSLVPSGARVDTQYF.

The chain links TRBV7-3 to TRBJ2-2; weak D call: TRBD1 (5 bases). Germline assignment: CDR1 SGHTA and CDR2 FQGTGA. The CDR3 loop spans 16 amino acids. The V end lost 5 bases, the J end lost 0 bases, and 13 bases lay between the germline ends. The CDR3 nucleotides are TGTGCCAGCAGCCCGACGAAGGGGCCGAACACCGGGGAGCTGTTTTTT. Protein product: CASSPTKGPNTGELFF. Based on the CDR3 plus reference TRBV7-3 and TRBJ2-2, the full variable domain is GAGVSQTPSNKVTEKGKYVELRCDPISGHTALYWYRQSLGQGPEFLIYFQGTGAADDSGLPNDRFFAVRPEGSVSTLKIQRTERGDSAVYLCASSPTKGPNTGELFFGEGSRLTVL.

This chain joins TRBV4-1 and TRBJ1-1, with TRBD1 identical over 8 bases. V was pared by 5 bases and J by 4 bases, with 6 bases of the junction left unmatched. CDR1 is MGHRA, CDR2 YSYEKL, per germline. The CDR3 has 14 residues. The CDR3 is CASSNLQGGTEAFF. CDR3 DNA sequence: TGCGCCAGCAGCAACCTACAGGGGGGCACTGAAGCTTTCTTT.

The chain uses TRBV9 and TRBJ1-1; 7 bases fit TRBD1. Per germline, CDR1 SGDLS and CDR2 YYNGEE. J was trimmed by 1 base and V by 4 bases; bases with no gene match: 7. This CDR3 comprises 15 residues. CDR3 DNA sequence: TGTGCCAGCAGCCAAGGGACAGTGGGGAACACTGAAGCTTTCTTT. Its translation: CASSQGTVGNTEAFF.

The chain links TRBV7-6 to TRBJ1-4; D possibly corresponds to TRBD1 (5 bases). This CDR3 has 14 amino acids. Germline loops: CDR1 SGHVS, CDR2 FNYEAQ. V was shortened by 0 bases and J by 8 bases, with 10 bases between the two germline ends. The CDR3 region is CASSLATGGEKLFF. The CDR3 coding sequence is TGTGCCAGCAGCTTAGCGACCGGGGGGGAAAAACTGTTTTTT.

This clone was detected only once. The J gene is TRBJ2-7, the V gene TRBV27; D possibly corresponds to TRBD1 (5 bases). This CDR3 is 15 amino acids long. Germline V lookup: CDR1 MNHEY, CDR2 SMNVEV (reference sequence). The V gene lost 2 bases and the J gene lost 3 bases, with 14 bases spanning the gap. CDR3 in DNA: TGTGCCAGCAGTTTAAAGGGGCGACAGTTCTACGAGCAGTACTTC. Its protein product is CASSLKGRQFYEQYF.

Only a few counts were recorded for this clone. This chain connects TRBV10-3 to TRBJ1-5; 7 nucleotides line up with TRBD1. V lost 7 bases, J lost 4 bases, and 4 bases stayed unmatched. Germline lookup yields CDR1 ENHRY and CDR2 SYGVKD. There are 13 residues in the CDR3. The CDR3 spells CAIKGTENQPQHF. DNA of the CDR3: TGTGCCATCAAAGGGACAGAGAATCAGCCCCAGCATTTT.

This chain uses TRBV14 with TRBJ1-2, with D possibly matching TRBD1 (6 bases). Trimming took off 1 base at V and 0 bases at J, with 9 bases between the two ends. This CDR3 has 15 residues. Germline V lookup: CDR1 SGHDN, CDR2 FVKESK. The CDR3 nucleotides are TGTGCCAGCAGCCAAGTCCCAGGGGCTAACTATGGCTACACCTTC. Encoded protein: CASSQVPGANYGYTF.

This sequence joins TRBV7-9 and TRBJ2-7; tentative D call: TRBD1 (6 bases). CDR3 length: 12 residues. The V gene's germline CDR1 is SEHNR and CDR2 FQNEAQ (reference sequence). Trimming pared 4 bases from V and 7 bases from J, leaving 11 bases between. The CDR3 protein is CASSSPGQEQYF. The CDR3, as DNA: TGTGCCAGCAGCTCCCCGGGACAAGAGCAGTACTTC. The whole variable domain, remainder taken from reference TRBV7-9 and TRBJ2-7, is DTGVSQNPRHKITKRGQNVTFRCDPISEHNRLYWYRQTLGQGPEFLTYFQNEAQLEKSRLLSDRFSAERPKGSFSTLEIQRTEQGDSAMYLCASSSPGQEQYFGPGTRLTVT.

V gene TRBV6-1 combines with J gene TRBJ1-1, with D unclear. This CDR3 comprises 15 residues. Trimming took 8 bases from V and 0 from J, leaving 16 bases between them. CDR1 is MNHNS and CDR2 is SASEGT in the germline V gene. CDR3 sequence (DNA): TGTGCCAGCTCTAGGATGTTGGCTTTGAACACTGAAGCTTTCTTT. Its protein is CASSRMLALNTEAFF.

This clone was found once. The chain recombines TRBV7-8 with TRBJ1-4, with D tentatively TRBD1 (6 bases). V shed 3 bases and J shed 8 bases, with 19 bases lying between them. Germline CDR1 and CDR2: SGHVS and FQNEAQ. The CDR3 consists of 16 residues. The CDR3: CASSFRGLGVEEKLFF. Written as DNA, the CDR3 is TGTGCCAGCAGCTTCAGGGGTCTGGGGGTGGAGGAAAAACTGTTTTTT.

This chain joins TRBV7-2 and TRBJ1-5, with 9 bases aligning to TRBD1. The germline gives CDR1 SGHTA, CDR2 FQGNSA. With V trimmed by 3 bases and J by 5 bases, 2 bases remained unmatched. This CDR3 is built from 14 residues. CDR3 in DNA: TGTGCCAGCAGCTTGGGACAGGGCTATCAGCCCCAGCATTTT. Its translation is CASSLGQGYQPQHF. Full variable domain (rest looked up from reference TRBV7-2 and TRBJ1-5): GAGVSQSPSNKVTEKGKDVELRCDPISGHTALYWYRQSLGQGLEFLIYFQGNSAPDKSGLPSDRFSAERTGGSVSTLTIQRTQQEDSAVYLCASSLGQGYQPQHFGDGTRLSIL.

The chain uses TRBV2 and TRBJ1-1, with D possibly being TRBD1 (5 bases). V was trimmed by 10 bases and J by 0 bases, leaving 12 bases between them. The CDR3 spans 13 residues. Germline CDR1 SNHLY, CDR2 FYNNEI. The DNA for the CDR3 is TGTGCCACCCGACAGACTTTGAACACTGAAGCTTTCTTT. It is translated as CATRQTLNTEAFF.

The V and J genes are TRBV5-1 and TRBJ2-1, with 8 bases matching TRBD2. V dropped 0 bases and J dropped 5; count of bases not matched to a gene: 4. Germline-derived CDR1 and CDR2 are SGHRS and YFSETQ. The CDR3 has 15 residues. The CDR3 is CASSLAGGAHNEQFF. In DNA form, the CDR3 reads TGCGCCAGCAGCTTGGCGGGAGGGGCTCACAATGAGCAGTTCTTC.

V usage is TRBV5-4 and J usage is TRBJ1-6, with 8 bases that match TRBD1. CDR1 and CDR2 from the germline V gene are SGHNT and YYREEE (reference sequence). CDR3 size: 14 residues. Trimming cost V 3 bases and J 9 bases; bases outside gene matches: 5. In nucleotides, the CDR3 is TGTGCCAGCAGCTCGGACAGGGAGGGTTCACCCCTCCACTTT. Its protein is CASSSDREGSPLHF.

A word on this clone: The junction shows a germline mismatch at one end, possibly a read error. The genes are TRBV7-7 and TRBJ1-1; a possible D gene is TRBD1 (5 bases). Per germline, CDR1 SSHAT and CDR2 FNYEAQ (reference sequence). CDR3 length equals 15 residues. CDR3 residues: CASITRQNMNTEAFF. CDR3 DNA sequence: TGTGCTAGCATCACGAGACAGAATATGAACACTGAAGCTTTCTTT. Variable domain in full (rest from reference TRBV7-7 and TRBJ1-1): GAGVSQSPRYKVTKRGQDVTLRCDPISSHATLYWYQQALGQGPEFLTYFNYEAQPDKSGLPSDRFSAERPEGSISTLTIQRTEQRDSAMYRCASITRQNMNTEAFFGQGTRLTVV.

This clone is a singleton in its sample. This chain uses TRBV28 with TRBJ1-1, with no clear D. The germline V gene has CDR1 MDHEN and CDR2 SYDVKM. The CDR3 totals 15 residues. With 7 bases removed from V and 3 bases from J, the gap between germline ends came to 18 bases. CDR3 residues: CASKNRRYADTEAFF. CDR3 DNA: TGTGCCAGCAAGAACCGGAGGTATGCGGACACTGAAGCTTTCTTT.